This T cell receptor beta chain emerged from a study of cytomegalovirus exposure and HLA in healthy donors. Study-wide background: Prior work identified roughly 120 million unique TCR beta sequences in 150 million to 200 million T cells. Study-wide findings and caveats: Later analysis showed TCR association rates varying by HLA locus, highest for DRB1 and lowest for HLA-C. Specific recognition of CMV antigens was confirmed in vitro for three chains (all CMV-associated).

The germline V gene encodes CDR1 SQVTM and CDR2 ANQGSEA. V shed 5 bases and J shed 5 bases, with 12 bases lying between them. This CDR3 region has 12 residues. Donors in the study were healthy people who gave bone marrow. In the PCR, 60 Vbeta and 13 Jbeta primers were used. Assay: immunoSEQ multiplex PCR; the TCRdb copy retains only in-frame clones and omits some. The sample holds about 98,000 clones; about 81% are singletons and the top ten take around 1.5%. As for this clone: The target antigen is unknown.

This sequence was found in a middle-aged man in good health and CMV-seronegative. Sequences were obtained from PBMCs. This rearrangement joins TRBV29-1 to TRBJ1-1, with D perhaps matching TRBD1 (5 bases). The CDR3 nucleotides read TGCAGCGTTACCAGGGTTAGGACTGAAGCTTTCTTT. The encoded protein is CSVTRVRTEAFF. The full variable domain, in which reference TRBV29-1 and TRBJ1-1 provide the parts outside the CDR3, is SAVISQKPSRDICQRGTSLTIQCQVDSQVTMMFWYRQQPGQSLTLIATANQGSEATYESGFVIDKFPISRPNLTFSTLTVSNMSPEDSSIYLCSVTRVRTEAFFGQGTRLTVV.